The clone carrying this T cell receptor beta chain has just a few counts. This may be a read error, as it is one base from a much larger clone. This entry belongs to a study of molecular identifiers for immune sequencing clone quantification. The CDR3 has 15 residues. V lost 8 bases, J lost 0 bases, and 14 bases lay in between. Germline V gene lookup returns CDR1 MNHNY and CDR2 SVGAGI (reference sequence). MiXCR was run by TCRdb on the PCR reads, yielding one entry per CDR3 protein. The table includes over 600,000 distinct CDR3 sequences, approximately 20% detected once. This TCR came from a human donor in good health. Some libraries in this study had Jurkat cell RNA spiked in. Sequenced: naive CD8+ T cells from blood, with Jurkat cell RNA spiked in. Subset denoted: FACS-sorted CD8+CD4-CCR7+CD45RA+ naive T cells. The V call is TRBV6-6, the J call TRBJ1-5, with D tentatively TRBD1 (5 bases). The CDR3 spells CASCLDIYSNQPQHF. For the CDR3, the DNA is TGTGCCAGCTGCCTGGACATTTATAGCAATCAGCCCCAGCATTTT.